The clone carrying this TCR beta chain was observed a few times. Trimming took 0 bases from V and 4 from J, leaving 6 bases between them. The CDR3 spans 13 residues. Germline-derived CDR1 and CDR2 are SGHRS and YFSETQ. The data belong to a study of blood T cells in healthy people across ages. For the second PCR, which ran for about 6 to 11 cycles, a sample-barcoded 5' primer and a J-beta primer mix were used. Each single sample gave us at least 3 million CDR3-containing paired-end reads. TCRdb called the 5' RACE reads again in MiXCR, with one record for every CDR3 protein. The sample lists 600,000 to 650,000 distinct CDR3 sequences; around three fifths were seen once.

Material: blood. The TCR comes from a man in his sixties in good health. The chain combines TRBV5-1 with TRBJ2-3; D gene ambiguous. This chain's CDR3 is CASSLDSPDTQYF. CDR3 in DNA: TGCGCCAGCAGCTTGGACTCCCCAGATACGCAGTATTTT. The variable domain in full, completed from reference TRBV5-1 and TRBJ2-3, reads KAGVTQTPRYLIKTRGQQVTLSCSPISGHRSVSWYQQTPGQGLQFLFEYFSETQRNKGNFPGRFSGRQFSNSRSEMNVSTLELGDSALYLCASSLDSPDTQYFGPGTRLTVL.